These 15 T cell receptor beta chains came from one sample sequenced in a study of early T cells in non-severe SARS-CoV-2 infection. MiXCR was run by TCRdb on the 5' RACE reads, yielding one entry per CDR3 protein. The table has some 34,000 distinct CDR3 sequences, roughly 7.1% seen once. Source: whole blood, taken at baseline. All receptors derive from an adult who was a healthcare worker with PCR-confirmed SARS-CoV-2 infection or an uninfected control (not recorded which).

This clonotype was observed many times. J is TRBJ2-2 and V is TRBV10-3, with 8 nucleotides matching TRBD1. Germline V gene lookup returns CDR1 ENHRY and CDR2 SYGVKD. The ends lost 2 bases at V and 3 bases at J; junction bases unmatched: 2. The CDR3 extends over 15 amino acids. CDR3 nucleotides: TGTGCCATCAGTGAGGCGGGACAGGACACCGGGGAGCTGTTTTTT. Translated: CAISEAGQDTGELFF.

This clonotype was found many times. The chain carries TRBV4-2 and TRBJ2-3; 7 positions agree with TRBD1. Trimming cost V 1 base and J 1 base; bases outside gene matches: 5. From germline, CDR1 is LGHNA and CDR2 YNFKEQ. The CDR3 is 16 residues long. CDR3 loop: CASSQGQGIRTDTQYF. The CDR3 bases are TGTGCCAGCAGCCAAGGACAGGGAATACGCACAGATACGCAGTATTTT.

The gene calls are TRBV11-3 and TRBJ2-3; D is unresolved. The V gene lost 8 bases and the J gene lost 9 bases, with 15 bases spanning the gap. This CDR3 contains 12 residues. Germline CDR1 reads SGHNT; CDR2 reads YENEEA. This chain's CDR3 is CASATNQETQYF. The CDR3 DNA reads TGTGCCAGCGCCACCAACCAGGAGACGCAGTATTTT.

This clonotype was observed many times. The V call is TRBV7-9, the J call TRBJ1-1, with D perhaps matching TRBD1 (5 bases). The V end was cut by 6 bases, the J end by 7 bases, with 12 bases between. The germline V gene encodes CDR1 SEHNR and CDR2 FQNEAQ (reference sequence). The CDR3 runs to 12 residues. For the CDR3, the DNA is TGTGCCAGCAGTTTTGGGGCTATTGAAGCTTTCTTT. Translated, it gives CASSFGAIEAFF. The whole variable domain, remainder taken from reference TRBV7-9 and TRBJ1-1, is DTGVSQNPRHKITKRGQNVTFRCDPISEHNRLYWYRQTLGQGPEFLTYFQNEAQLEKSRLLSDRFSAERPKGSFSTLEIQRTEQGDSAMYLCASSFGAIEAFFGQGTRLTVV.

This clonotype was seen many times. J is TRBJ1-2 and V is TRBV29-1; D gene unclear. This CDR3 region has 9 residues. Trimming pared 3 bases from V and 7 bases from J, leaving 3 bases between. CDR1 and CDR2 from the germline V gene are SQVTM and ANQGSEA. The CDR3 nucleotides are TGCAGCGTTGACGGTGGCTACACCTTC. Translating gives CSVDGGYTF.

This clonotype was recorded many times. The CDR3 DNA is TGTGCCAGCAGCCCTCTTGGGCCTAGCGATCCCACAGATACGCAGTATTTT. Translated: CASSPLGPSDPTDTQYF. The rearrangement links TRBV4-2 to TRBJ2-3; the D gene is possibly TRBD2 (6 bases). V lost 4 bases to trimming and J lost 2 bases, with 19 bases between them. The CDR3 has 17 amino acids. Germline V CDR1 and CDR2: LGHNA, YNFKEQ.

This rearrangement joins TRBV4-1 to TRBJ1-2; D not resolved. This CDR3 has 13 amino acids. Germline V lookup: CDR1 MGHRA, CDR2 YSYEKL. The V gene lost 0 bases and the J gene lost 3 bases, with 5 bases spanning the gap. The CDR3 reads CASSQDLYYGYTF. For the CDR3, the DNA is TGCGCCAGCAGCCAAGACCTTTACTATGGCTACACCTTC.

The chain recombines TRBV10-3 with TRBJ2-3; D unclear. This CDR3 has 14 residues. CDR1 and CDR2 from the germline V gene are ENHRY and SYGVKD. Trimming cost V 0 bases and J 6 bases, with 10 bases left between them. CDR3: CAISESGSSDTQYF. CDR3 coding DNA: TGTGCCATCAGTGAGTCGGGTAGCTCCGATACGCAGTATTTT.

This clonotype occurred a few times. The chain couples TRBV20-1 to TRBJ2-7; tentatively, D is TRBD2 (7 bases). Germline CDR1 reads DFQATT; CDR2 reads SNEGSKA (reference sequence). V was cut by 6 bases and J by 2 bases, with 20 bases left in between. This CDR3 comprises 15 residues. The CDR3 DNA sequence: TGCAGTGCCCAACGGGGGGCCTCTCGCACCTACGAGCAGTACTTC. As protein: CSAQRGASRTYEQYF.

There are a few counts of this clonotype. The chain links TRBV19 to TRBJ2-3; either TRBD1 or TRBD2 may fit D (5 bases each). In germline, CDR1 is LNHDA, CDR2 SQIVND (reference sequence). Between the trimmed V and J ends, which lost 8 bases and 6 bases, there was a span of 18 bases. The CDR3 is 14 residues long. In DNA, the CDR3 is TGTGCCAGTGGGGTCGGGACGAGAACGGATACGCAGTATTTT. Protein sequence: CASGVGTRTDTQYF.

This clonotype has more than one count but fewer than ten. J is TRBJ2-1 and V is TRBV6-2 or TRBV6-3; TRBD1 or TRBD2 may be the D gene (6 bases each). There are 16 residues in the CDR3. The germline gives CDR1 MNHEY, CDR2 SVGEGT. V lost 8 bases and J 0 bases, leaving 17 bases between the germline ends. The CDR3 sequence is CASGNRGESSYNEQFF. The CDR3 DNA reads as TGTGCCAGCGGGAATAGGGGGGAGAGCTCCTACAATGAGCAGTTCTTC.

The rearrangement links TRBV7-8 to TRBJ2-1; D might be TRBD2 (5 bases). From germline, CDR1 is SGHVS and CDR2 FQNEAQ. V lost 3 bases to trimming and J lost 5 bases, with 11 bases between them. The CDR3 contains 14 residues. CDR3 sequence (DNA): TGTGCCAGCAGCTTGGGAGTGGGTAACAATGAGCAGTTCTTC. Residues: CASSLGVGNNEQFF.

The gene calls are TRBV5-1 and TRBJ1-1; no clear D gene. The CDR3 is made up of 11 amino acids. Germline loops: CDR1 SGHRS, CDR2 YFSETQ. V gave up 8 bases and J gave up 1 base, with 6 bases separating them. CDR3 DNA: TGCGCCAGTTCAGCGAACACTGAAGCTTTCTTT. Translation: CASSANTEAFF.

The chain employs TRBV12-3 or TRBV12-4 and TRBJ1-4, with D tentatively TRBD1 (6 bases). The V end lost 1 base, the J end lost 7 bases, and 13 bases lay between the germline ends. The CDR3 is 15 amino acids. CDR3 DNA: TGTGCCAGCAGTTTAGGGGGAGGGGGAGTTGAAAAACTGTTTTTT. Translation gives CASSLGGGGVEKLFF.

V gene TRBV11-2 combines with J gene TRBJ2-7, with 7 bases that match TRBD2. Germline V gene lookup returns CDR1 SGHAT and CDR2 FQNNGV. This CDR3 comprises 14 residues. The J segment lost 2 bases and the V segment lost 1 base, leaving 2 bases of the junction unmatched. The CDR3 region has the DNA TGTGCCAGCAGCTTAGTGCTAGCGGCCTACGAGCAGTACTTC. Translated, it gives CASSLVLAAYEQYF.